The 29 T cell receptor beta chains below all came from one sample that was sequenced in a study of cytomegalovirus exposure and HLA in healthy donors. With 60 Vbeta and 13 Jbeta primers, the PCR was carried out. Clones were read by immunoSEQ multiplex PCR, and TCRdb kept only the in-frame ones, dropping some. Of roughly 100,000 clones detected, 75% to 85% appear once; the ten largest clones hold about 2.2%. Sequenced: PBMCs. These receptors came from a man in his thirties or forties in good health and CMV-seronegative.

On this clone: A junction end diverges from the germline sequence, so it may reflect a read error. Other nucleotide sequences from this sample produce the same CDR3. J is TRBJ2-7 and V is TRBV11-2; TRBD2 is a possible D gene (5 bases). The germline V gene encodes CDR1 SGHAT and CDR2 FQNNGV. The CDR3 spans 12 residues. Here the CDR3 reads CASSPAAYEQYF. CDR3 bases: TGCGCCAGCAGCCCAGCGGCCTACGAGCAGTACTTC.

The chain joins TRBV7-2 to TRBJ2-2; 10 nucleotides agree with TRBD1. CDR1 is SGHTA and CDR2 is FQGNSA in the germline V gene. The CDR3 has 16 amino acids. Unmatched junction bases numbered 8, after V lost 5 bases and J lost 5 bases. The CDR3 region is CASSRDRGPRTGELFF. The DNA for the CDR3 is TGTGCCAGCAGCAGAGACAGGGGGCCGCGTACCGGGGAGCTGTTTTTT.

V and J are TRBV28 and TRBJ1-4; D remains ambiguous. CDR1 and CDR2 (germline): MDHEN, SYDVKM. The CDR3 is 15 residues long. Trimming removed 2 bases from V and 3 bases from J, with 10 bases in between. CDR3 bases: TGTGCCAGCAGTTTACAAGGGAGACCTAATGAAAAACTGTTTTTT. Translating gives CASSLQGRPNEKLFF.

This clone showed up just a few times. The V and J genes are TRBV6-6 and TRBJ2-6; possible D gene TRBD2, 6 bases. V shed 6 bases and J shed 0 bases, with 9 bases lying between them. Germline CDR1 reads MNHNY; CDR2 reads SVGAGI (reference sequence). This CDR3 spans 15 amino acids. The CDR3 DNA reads TGTGCCAGCAGGCCGGGGGTCTCTGGGGCCAACGTCCTGACTTTC. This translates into CASRPGVSGANVLTF.

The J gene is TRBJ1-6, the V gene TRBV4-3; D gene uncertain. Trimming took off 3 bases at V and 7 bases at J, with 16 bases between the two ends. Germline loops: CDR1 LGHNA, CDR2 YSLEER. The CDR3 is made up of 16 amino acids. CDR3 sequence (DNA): TGCGCCAGCAGCCACGACACCCAAGTTTGGAATTCACCCCTCCACTTT. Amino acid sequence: CASSHDTQVWNSPLHF.

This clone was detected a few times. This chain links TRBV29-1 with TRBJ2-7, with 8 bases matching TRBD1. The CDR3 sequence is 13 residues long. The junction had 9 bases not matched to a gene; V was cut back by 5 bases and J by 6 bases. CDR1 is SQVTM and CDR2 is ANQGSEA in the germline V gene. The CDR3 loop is CSVFLGGTGEQYF. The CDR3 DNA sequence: TGCAGCGTTTTTCTTGGTGGGACAGGCGAGCAGTACTTC.

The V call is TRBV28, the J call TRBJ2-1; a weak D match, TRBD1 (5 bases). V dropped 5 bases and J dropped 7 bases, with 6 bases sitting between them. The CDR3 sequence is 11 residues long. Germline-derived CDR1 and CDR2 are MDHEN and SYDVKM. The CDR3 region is CASSPGNEQFF. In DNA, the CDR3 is TGTGCCAGCAGTCCAGGGAATGAGCAGTTCTTC.

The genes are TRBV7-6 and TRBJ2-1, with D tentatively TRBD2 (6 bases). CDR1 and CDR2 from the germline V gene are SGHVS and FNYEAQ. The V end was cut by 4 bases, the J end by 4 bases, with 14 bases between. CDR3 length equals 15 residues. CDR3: CASSSLGGSYNEQFF. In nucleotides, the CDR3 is TGTGCCAGCAGCTCCCTGGGGGGTTCTTACAATGAGCAGTTCTTC.

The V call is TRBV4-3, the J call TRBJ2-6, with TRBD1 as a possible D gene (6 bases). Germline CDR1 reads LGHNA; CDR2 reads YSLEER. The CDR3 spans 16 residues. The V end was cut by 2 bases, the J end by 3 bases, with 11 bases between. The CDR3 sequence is CASSQKTGFGANVLTF. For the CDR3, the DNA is TGCGCCAGCAGCCAAAAGACAGGTTTTGGGGCCAACGTCCTGACTTTC.

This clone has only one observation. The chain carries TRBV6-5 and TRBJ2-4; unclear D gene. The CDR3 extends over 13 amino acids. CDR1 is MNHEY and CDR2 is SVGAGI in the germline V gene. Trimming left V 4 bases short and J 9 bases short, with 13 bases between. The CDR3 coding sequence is TGTGCCAGCAGTTCCCAGGTATCCAGCATTCAGTACTTC. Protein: CASSSQVSSIQYF.

This CDR3 is CASSPDRLNTEAFF. CDR3 DNA sequence: TGTGCCAGCAGCCCGGACAGACTGAACACTGAAGCTTTCTTT. This chain joins TRBV6-1 and TRBJ1-1, with D maybe TRBD1 (6 bases). The germline gives CDR1 MNHNS, CDR2 SASEGT. V lost 6 bases, J lost 0 bases, and 11 bases lay in between. This CDR3 is built from 14 residues.

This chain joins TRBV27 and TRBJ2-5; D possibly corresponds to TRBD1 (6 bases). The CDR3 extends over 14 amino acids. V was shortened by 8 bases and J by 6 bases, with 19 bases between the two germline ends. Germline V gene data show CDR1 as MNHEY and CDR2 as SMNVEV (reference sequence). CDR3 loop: CASGSTGRPQTQYF. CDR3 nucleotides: TGTGCCAGCGGCAGTACAGGGCGCCCCCAGACCCAGTACTTC.

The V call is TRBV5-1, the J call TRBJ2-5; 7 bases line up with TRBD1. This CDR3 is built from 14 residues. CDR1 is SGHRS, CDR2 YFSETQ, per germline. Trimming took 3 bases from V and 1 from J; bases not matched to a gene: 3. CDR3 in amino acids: CASSSGQTQETQYF. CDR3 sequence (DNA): TGCGCCAGCAGCTCGGGACAGACCCAAGAGACCCAGTACTTC.

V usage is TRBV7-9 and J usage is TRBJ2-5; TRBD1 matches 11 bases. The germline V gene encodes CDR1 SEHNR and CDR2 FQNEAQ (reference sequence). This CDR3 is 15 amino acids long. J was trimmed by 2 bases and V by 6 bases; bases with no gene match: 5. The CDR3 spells CASRGTGGFQETQYF. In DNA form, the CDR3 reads TGTGCCAGCAGAGGGACAGGGGGTTTTCAAGAGACCCAGTACTTC.

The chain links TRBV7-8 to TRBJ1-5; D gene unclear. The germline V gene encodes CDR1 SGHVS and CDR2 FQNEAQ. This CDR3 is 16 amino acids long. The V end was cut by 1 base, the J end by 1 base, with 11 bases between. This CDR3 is CASSLGGSGSNQPQHF. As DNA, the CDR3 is TGTGCCAGCAGCTTAGGTGGCTCCGGGAGCAATCAGCCCCAGCATTTT.

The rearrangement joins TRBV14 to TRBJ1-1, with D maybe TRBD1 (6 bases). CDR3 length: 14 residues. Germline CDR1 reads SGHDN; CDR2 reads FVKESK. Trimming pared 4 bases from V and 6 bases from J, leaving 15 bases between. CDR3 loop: CASSRTGIRAEAFF. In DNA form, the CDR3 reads TGTGCCAGCAGCCGAACAGGGATACGGGCTGAAGCTTTCTTT.

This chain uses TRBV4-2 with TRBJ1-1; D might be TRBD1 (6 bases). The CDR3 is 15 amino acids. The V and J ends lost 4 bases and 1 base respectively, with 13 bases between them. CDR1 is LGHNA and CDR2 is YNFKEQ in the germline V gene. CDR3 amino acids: CASSLMPGENTEAFF. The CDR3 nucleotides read TGTGCCAGCAGCCTTATGCCAGGGGAGAACACTGAAGCTTTCTTT.

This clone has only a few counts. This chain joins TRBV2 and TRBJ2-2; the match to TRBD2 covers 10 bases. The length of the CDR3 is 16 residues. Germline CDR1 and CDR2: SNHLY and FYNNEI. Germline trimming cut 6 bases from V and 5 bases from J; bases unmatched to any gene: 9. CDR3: CASSLTGTSVTGELFF. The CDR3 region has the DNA TGTGCCAGCAGCCTGACCGGGACTAGCGTAACCGGGGAGCTGTTTTTT.

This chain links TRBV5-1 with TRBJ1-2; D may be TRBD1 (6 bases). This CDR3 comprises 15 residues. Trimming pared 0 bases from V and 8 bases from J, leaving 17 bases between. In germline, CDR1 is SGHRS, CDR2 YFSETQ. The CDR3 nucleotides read TGCGCCAGCAGCTTGGCGGACAGCGGTCGAGAGGGCTACACCTTC. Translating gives CASSLADSGREGYTF.

Here the CDR3 DNA reads TGCGCCAGCAGCCAAGAAAGGGGTGGTCAGCCCCAGCATTTT. This encodes CASSQERGGQPQHF. This chain connects TRBV4-3 to TRBJ1-5; D may be TRBD1 (5 bases). CDR1 is LGHNA and CDR2 is YSLEER in the germline V gene. The CDR3 has 14 residues. V lost 0 bases, J lost 6 bases, and 9 bases lay in between.

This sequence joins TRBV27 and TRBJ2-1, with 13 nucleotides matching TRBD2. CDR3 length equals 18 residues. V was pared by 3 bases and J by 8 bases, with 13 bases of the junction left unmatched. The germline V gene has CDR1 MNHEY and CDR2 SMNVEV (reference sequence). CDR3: CASSLPTSGRANFHEQFF. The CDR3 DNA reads TGTGCCAGCAGTTTGCCCACTAGCGGGAGGGCCAATTTCCATGAGCAGTTCTTC.

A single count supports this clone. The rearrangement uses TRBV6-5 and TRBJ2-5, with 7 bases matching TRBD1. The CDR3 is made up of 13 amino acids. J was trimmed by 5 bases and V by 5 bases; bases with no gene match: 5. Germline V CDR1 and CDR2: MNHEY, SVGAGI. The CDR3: CASSPGGPETQYF. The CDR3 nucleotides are TGTGCCAGCAGTCCAGGGGGTCCTGAGACCCAGTACTTC.

The CDR3: CSVVISGTGPYEQYF. DNA of the CDR3: TGCAGCGTTGTTATTTCAGGGACAGGGCCCTACGAGCAGTACTTC. The chain uses TRBV29-1 and TRBJ2-7, with 9 bases aligning to TRBD1. The germline CDR1 and CDR2 sequences are SQVTM and ANQGSEA. This CDR3 region has 15 residues. V was clipped by 4 bases and J by 2 bases; unmatched bases: 9.

The DNA for the CDR3 is TGTGCCAGCAATCCCCTACGTCTCCTTAGCACAGATACGCAGTATTTT. As protein: CASNPLRLLSTDTQYF. This chain connects TRBV7-9 to TRBJ2-3; D remains unclear. Looked up from germline, CDR1 is SEHNR and CDR2 is FQNEAQ (reference sequence). CDR3 length: 16 residues. Trimming removed 7 bases at V and 0 bases at J, with 17 bases between.

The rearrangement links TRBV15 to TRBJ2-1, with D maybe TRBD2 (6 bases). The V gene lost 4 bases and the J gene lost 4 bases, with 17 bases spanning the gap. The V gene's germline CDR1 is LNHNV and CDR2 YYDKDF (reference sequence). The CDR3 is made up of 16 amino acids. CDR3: CATSTVRASVYNEQFF. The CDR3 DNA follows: TGTGCCACCAGCACCGTTCGGGCTAGCGTGTACAATGAGCAGTTCTTC. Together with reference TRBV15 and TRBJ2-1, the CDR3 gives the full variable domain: DAMVIQNPRYQVTQFGKPVTLSCSQTLNHNVMYWYQQKSSQAPKLLFHYYDKDFNNEADTPDNFQSRRPNTSFCFLDIRSPGLGDTAMYLCATSTVRASVYNEQFFGPGTRLTVL.

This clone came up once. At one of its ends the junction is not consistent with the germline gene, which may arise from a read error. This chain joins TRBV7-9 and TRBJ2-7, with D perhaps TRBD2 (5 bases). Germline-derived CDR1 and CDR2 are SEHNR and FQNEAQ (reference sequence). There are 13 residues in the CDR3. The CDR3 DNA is TGTTCCAGCAGTATACGGGAAGGTTACGAGCAGTACTTC. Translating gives CSSSIREGYEQYF. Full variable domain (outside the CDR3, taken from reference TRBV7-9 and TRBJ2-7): DTGVSQNPRHKITKRGQNVTFRCDPISEHNRLYWYRQTLGQGPEFLTYFQNEAQLEKSRLLSDRFSAERPKGSFSTLEIQRTEQGDSAMYLCSSSIREGYEQYFGPGTRLTVT.

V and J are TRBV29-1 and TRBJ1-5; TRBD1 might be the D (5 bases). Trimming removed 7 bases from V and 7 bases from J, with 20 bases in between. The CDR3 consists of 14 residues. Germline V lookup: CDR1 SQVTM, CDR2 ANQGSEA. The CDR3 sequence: CSATLDNSGQPQHF. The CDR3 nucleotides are TGCAGCGCCACCCTGGACAACTCCGGGCAGCCCCAGCATTTT.

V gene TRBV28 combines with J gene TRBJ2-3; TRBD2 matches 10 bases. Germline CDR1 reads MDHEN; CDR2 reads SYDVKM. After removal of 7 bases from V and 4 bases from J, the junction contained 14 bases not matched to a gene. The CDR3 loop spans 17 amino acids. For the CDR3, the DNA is TGTGCCAGCAAGCCAACTCAACTAGCGGGAAAAGCAGATACGCAGTATTTT. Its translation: CASKPTQLAGKADTQYF.

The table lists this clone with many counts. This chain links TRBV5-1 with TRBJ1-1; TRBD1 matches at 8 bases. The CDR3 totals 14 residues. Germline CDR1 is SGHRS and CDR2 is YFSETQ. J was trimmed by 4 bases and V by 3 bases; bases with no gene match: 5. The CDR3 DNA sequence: TGCGCCAGCAGCTCCTGGACAGGGAGCACTGAAGCTTTCTTT. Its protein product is CASSSWTGSTEAFF.